This TCR beta chain was sequenced for a study of CD8 T cells in ankylosing spondylitis. With molecular barcodes, quantitative 5'-RACE was used to make the TCR beta libraries. MiXCR, applied by TCRdb to the 5' RACE reads, yields one record per CDR3 protein. The sample shows 400,000 to 450,000 distinct CDR3 sequences, about 15% of them seen only once. Study-level findings and limits: Clones linked with disease were CD8+ and fairly uncommon in the peripheral blood. Past studies reported some motif variants in reactive arthritis synovial fluid and blood. Disease-associated clones were reportedly significantly overrepresented in matched ankylosing spondylitis synovial fluid. Seemingly distinctive of ankylosing spondylitis blood was a TCR beta motif formed by eight highly homologous variants.

This clonotype has just a few counts. Its target is unknown. The sequencing sample was made of blood, either unsorted or a sorted T cell fraction (not recorded which). The source is a male donor with ankylosing spondylitis.

CDR3 residues: CASSVVPSGGITQYF. CDR3 in DNA: TGTGCCAGCAGCGTAGTCCCTAGCGGGGGGATTACGCAGTATTTT. The chain couples TRBV9 to TRBJ2-3; 11 bases align to TRBD2. Germline V gene sequence: CDR1 SGDLS, CDR2 YYNGEE. This CDR3 spans 15 amino acids. The junction had 5 bases not matched to a gene; V was cut back by 0 bases and J by 8 bases.